The 8 T cell receptor beta chains given below trace back to one sample, sequenced in a study of regulatory T cells in long-lasting Graves disease. This sample's time point: newly diagnosed GD, antithyroid drugs for less than 3 months. RNA from PBMCs was the source of the TCR library. Arm-PCR of CDR3 regions and iRepertoire HTBI primers were used to build TCR beta libraries. MiXCR, run by TCRdb on the multiplex PCR reads, gives a single entry per CDR3 protein. The table has approximately 230,000 distinct CDR3 sequences, approximately 16% seen once. Sequenced here: peripheral blood mononuclear cells (PBMCs), sampled at new diagnosis, from a patient treated with antithyroid drugs. Receptors originate from a female donor with Graves disease.

This clonotype has a count of ten or more. The chain combines TRBV6-2 or TRBV6-3 with TRBJ2-1; 8 positions agree with TRBD2. The J segment lost 4 bases and the V segment lost 4 bases, leaving 9 bases of the junction unmatched. The CDR3 has 16 amino acids. From germline, CDR1 is MNHEY and CDR2 SVGEGT. The CDR3 sequence is CASSLTAGVTYNEQFF. The CDR3 bases are TGTGCCAGCAGTTTAACAGCGGGAGTGACTTACAATGAGCAGTTCTTC.

This clonotype was counted ten times or more. The gene calls are TRBV29-1 and TRBJ1-2; D gene uncertain. The germline V gene encodes CDR1 SQVTM and CDR2 ANQGSEA. Between the trimmed V and J ends, which lost 7 bases and 2 bases, there was a span of 11 bases. The CDR3 covers 12 residues. The CDR3 spells CSAQMSNYGYTF. The CDR3 nucleotides are TGCAGCGCCCAGATGTCCAACTATGGCTACACCTTC.

This clonotype was counted ten times or more. This rearrangement joins TRBV6-2 or TRBV6-3 to TRBJ1-6, with a weak D call TRBD1 (5 bases). Germline V lookup: CDR1 MNHEY, CDR2 SVGEGT. V lost 3 bases to trimming and J lost 4 bases, with 16 bases between them. This CDR3 is 17 amino acids long. The CDR3 sequence: CASSYEWAGPYNSPLHF. The CDR3, as DNA: TGTGCCAGCAGTTATGAATGGGCAGGGCCATATAATTCACCCCTCCACTTT.

In its sample, this clonotype was seen many times. The J gene is TRBJ2-1, the V gene TRBV29-1; no firm D call. Germline V gene data show CDR1 as SQVTM and CDR2 as ANQGSEA. With 6 bases removed from V and 4 bases from J, the gap between germline ends came to 16 bases. The CDR3 is 14 residues long. The CDR3 sequence is CSVVVPSLYNEQFF. The CDR3, as DNA: TGCAGCGTCGTAGTCCCGTCTCTTTACAATGAGCAGTTCTTC.

At least ten counts were recorded for this clonotype. This chain joins TRBV2 and TRBJ1-4; tentative D call: TRBD1 (5 bases). Germline V gene lookup returns CDR1 SNHLY and CDR2 FYNNEI. Trimming pared 4 bases from V and 0 bases from J, leaving 12 bases between. This CDR3 has 16 amino acids. The CDR3 sequence is CASSALRGATNEKLFF. The CDR3 nucleotides read TGTGCCAGCAGTGCTCTTAGGGGAGCAACTAATGAAAAACTGTTTTTT. The variable domain in full, completed from reference TRBV2 and TRBJ1-4, reads EPEVTQTPSHQVTQMGQEVILRCVPISNHLYFYWYRQILGQKVEFLVSFYNNEISEKSEIFDDQFSVERPDGSNFTLKIRSTKLEDSAMYFCASSALRGATNEKLFFGSGTQLSVL.

This clonotype was observed a handful of times. A much larger clone lies one base from this, so it may be a read error. This chain uses TRBV7-9 with TRBJ2-7; D not resolved. CDR3 length: 11 amino acids. Germline CDR1 and CDR2: SEHNR and FQNEAQ (reference sequence). Between the trimmed V and J ends, which lost 2 bases and 6 bases, there was a span of 5 bases. CDR3 in DNA: TGTGCCAGCAGCTTAATGGGCGAGCAGTACTTC. It translates to CASSLMGEQYF.

This clonotype was seen ten or more times. The rearrangement joins TRBV18 to TRBJ2-6; possible D gene TRBD2, 5 bases. The germline V gene encodes CDR1 KGHSH and CDR2 LQKENI. Trimming stripped 7 bases from V and 0 bases from J, with 22 bases between. The CDR3 totals 19 residues. CDR3 sequence reads: CASLNTPGDGGSGANVLTF. DNA for the CDR3: TGTGCCAGCTTAAATACGCCCGGGGATGGAGGCTCTGGGGCCAACGTCCTGACTTTC.

This clonotype came up many times. The chain recombines TRBV13 with TRBJ2-3; D is unclear. In germline, CDR1 is PRHDT, CDR2 FYEKMQ (reference sequence). The CDR3 length is 17 residues. Trimming removed 3 bases at V and 0 bases at J, with 16 bases between. CDR3 region: CASSFERRAPSTDTQYF. DNA for the CDR3: TGTGCCAGCAGCTTCGAGAGAAGAGCACCGAGCACAGATACGCAGTATTTT. Combining the CDR3 with reference TRBV13 and TRBJ2-3 gives the whole variable domain AAGVIQSPRHLIKEKRETATLKCYPIPRHDTVYWYQQGPGQDPQFLISFYEKMQSDKGSIPDRFSAQQFSDYHSELNMSSLELGDSALYFCASSFERRAPSTDTQYFGPGTRLTVL.